Sequencing of this T cell receptor beta chain was carried out in a study of shared clonotypes between healthy human individuals. Study context: Each donor's CD4 naive and CD4 memory cells filled three plates apiece, CD8 naive two, and CD8 memory one. Study outcomes and limitations: About 5% of naive CD4 clonotypes were shared across four donors. Depth of sequencing was expected to influence donor clonotype sharing. Larger estimated richness was generally recorded for naive subsets relative to memory subsets.

Comments on this clone: Its cognate antigen is unknown.

Germline assignment: CDR1 SGHNT and CDR2 YYREEE (reference sequence). Germline trimming cut 3 bases from V and 7 bases from J; bases unmatched to any gene: 9. The CDR3 loop spans 15 amino acids. Method: immunoSEQ multiplex PCR; TCRdb's copy keeps in-frame clones and lacks some. Among around 690,000 clones listed, about nine tenths were seen once. The chain couples TRBV5-4 to TRBJ1-1; 10 nucleotides line up with TRBD1. Material for sequencing was memory CD8+ T cells from PBMCs. The subset is: CD45RO+ cells pooled with CCR7-negative TemRA cells. The receptor was derived from a man younger than 35 in good health. Some clones in this sample may be carry-over from other donors' samples. The CDR3 nucleotides are TGTGCCAGCAGCTCCGCCGACCGGGACAGGGGTGAAGCTTTCTTT. Translation: CASSSADRDRGEAFF.